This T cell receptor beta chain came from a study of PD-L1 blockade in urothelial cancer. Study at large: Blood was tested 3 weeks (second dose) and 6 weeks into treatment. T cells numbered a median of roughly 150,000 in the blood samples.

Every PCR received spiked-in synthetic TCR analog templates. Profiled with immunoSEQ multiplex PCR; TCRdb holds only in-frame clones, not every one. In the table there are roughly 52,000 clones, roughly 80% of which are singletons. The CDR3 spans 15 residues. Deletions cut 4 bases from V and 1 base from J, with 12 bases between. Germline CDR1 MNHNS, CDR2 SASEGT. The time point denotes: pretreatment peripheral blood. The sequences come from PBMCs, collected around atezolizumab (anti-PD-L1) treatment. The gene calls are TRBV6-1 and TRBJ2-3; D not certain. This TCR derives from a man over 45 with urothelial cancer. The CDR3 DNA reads TGTGCCAGCAGTGTCGACACTCTGCGCACAGATACGCAGTATTTT. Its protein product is CASSVDTLRTDTQYF.